This T cell receptor beta chain was recovered during a study of blood T cell repertoires in COVID-19 (dated by TCRdb to 2020 to 2022). Context from the whole study: Collaborator samples came from the United States, Italy and Spain and covered acute and convalescent phases of COVID-19. Sample metadata almost always included a de-identified subject ID, COVID-19 status, age in years and sex. Where available, HLA class I and class II types were taken from metadata supplied by the sample provider and were not determined by assay-based typing. The samples were drawn from two sources: the first 160 participants of the ongoing ImmuneRACE study, and 1,000 to 1,500 subjects contributed by 6 global collaborators. The material from the prospective study consisted of cDNA or gDNA derived from T cells, B-cell-depleted T cells, or PBMCs. Deeply sampled blood TCRbeta repertoires from subjects exposed to, actively infected with, or recovered from COVID-19 were included in the dataset. The repertoires were made available in a free public database intended to serve as a resource for research on the immune response to SARS-CoV-2.

The immunoSEQ Assay, a bias-controlled multiplex PCR, was used to amplify TCRbeta CDR3 regions from genomic DNA. The published analysis was carried out like this. Nucleated cell counts per sample were estimated from amplification of reference gene primers within the assay. To quantify the absolute abundance of each unique TCRbeta CDR3 rearrangement, sequence reads were collapsed and filtered. For each sample, productive Simpson clonality was calculated as the square root of Simpson's diversity index across productive rearrangements. TCRdb obtained this table from immuneACCESS and retained in-frame rearrangements with V and J assigned. These tables miss some clones; where compared with another copy, unresolved V genes account for less than half of the shortfall, and the remainder is unexplained. That table is the source of V, J and clone size, and D and trimming were worked out from the DNA. This sample holds approximately 150,000 clones; around 87% were observed only once. The top ten hold 11% of the sample.

V is trimmed back by 5 bases and J by 3 bases, and the junction contains 2 bases that no gene match accounts for. CDR1 and CDR2, looked up from the germline V gene, are SNHLY and FYNNEI. From the cysteine up to the phenylalanine, the CDR3 has a length of 14 residues. Only the CDR3 DNA stays, 42 bases, in frame from base 1. As for this clone: There is no known antigen for this receptor. Base qualities are not at hand, and no much larger clone is one base apart.

In the prospective study, participants were roughly 18 to 89 years old, resided in fewer than 25 geographic areas of the United States, and were enrolled through a virtual design. In the prospective study, participants were assigned to cohorts based on the clinical history participants reported in a screening survey and a study questionnaire. Recovered participants in ImmuneRACE Cohort 3 were defined by two consecutive negative NP/OP PCR tests, clearance by a healthcare professional, or resolution of symptoms. In the prospective study, whole blood, serum and a nasopharyngeal or oropharyngeal swab were collected from each participant by mobile phlebotomists. Over an approximately 2-month period, participants in the prospective study had the option of providing additional blood draws and questionnaires. Before DNA extraction, blood samples from the prospective study were shipped at room temperature or frozen.

Study-wide findings and limitations: The quantity of clinical and demographic metadata differed by source and by participant and was supplied without curation.

The rearranged segments are TRBV2 and TRBJ1-5, with 9 middle bases fitting TRBD1. The source material was PBMCs or T cells enriched from blood (not recorded which). The sequence was collected from a man aged 55 to 70 who had recovered from COVID-19. The bases are TGTGCCAGCAGTTGGGACAGGGCCAATCAGCCCCAGCATTTT. It codes for CASSWDRANQPQHF. The variable domain in full, with residues beyond the CDR3 obtained from the reference TRBV2 and TRBJ1-5 genes, is EPEVTQTPSHQVTQMGQEVILRCVPISNHLYFYWYRQILGQKVEFLVSFYNNEISEKSEIFDDQFSVERPDGSNFTLKIRSTKLEDSAMYFCASSWDRANQPQHFGDGTRLSIL.